Each of the 26 T cell receptor beta chains below was sequenced from the same sample in a study of blood T cell repertoires in COVID-19. Some clones are missing from TCRdb's copy, which holds only in-frame ones; the method was immunoSEQ multiplex PCR. This table has some 160,000 clones, 80% appearing once. Input material: peripheral blood. The receptors derive from a man aged 65 to 79 with active or convalescent COVID-19.

The rearrangement uses TRBV7-9 and TRBJ2-3; TRBD2 agrees at 9 bases. The junction had 7 bases not matched to a gene; V was cut back by 1 base and J by 2 bases. The germline CDR1 and CDR2 sequences are SEHNR and FQNEAQ (reference sequence). The CDR3 is 17 residues long. The CDR3 loop is CASSLGETSGITDTQYF. CDR3 in DNA: TGTGCCAGCAGCTTAGGGGAGACTAGCGGAATCACAGATACGCAGTATTTT.

The chain uses TRBV3-1 (or the pseudogene TRBV3-2) and TRBJ2-5; TRBD1 matches 11 bases. V trimming: 3 bases; J trimming: 1 base; junction bases outside the gene matches: 1. The germline gives CDR1 LGHDT, CDR2 YNNKEL (reference sequence). The CDR3 consists of 15 residues. The CDR3, as DNA: TGTGCCAGCAGCCAGGGGACAGGGGGCCAAGAGACCCAGTACTTC. It specifies CASSQGTGGQETQYF.

This clone was recorded a few times. V and J are TRBV9 and TRBJ1-3; D gene unclear. The CDR3 consists of 13 residues. V was shortened by 5 bases and J by 1 base, with 7 bases between the two germline ends. Germline V lookup: CDR1 SGDLS, CDR2 YYNGEE. The CDR3 nucleotides are TGTGCCAGCAGTGAGCGGTCTGGAAACACCATATATTTT. Protein product: CASSERSGNTIYF.

This chain links TRBV19 with TRBJ1-5; D remains unclear. V gave up 7 bases and J gave up 3 bases, with 16 bases separating them. CDR1 LNHDA and CDR2 SQIVND come from the germline V gene (reference sequence). CDR3 length: 15 residues. The CDR3 spells CASTPGSTNNQPQHF. The CDR3 region has the DNA TGTGCCAGTACTCCCGGGTCTACCAACAATCAGCCCCAGCATTTT.

The rearrangement links TRBV21-1 to TRBJ2-4; the table gives TRBD1 as D, unverified against the DNA. TRBV21-1 is an annotated pseudogene. This CDR3 is built from 19 residues. The CDR3 loop is CASSKERMGRDLAKNIQYF. In nucleotides, the CDR3 is TGTGCCAGCAGCAAAGAACGCATGGGCAGAGACCTAGCCAAAAACATTCAGTACTTC.

V usage is TRBV24-1 and J usage is TRBJ2-5, with a possible D match to TRBD2 (6 bases). CDR1 KGHDR and CDR2 SFDVKD come from the germline V gene. This CDR3 has 13 amino acids. With 5 bases removed from V and 5 bases from J, the gap between germline ends came to 11 bases. CDR3 sequence (DNA): TGTGCCACCAGTGCGTCGGGGACTGAGACCCAGTACTTC. Protein product: CATSASGTETQYF.

The chain has TRBV30 and TRBJ2-7, with 10 bases identical to TRBD2. The CDR3 extends over 15 amino acids. CDR1 and CDR2 from the germline V gene are GTSNPN and SVGIG (reference sequence). The V and J ends lost 3 bases and 4 bases, in that order; junction bases with no gene match: 9. As DNA, the CDR3 is TGTGCCTGGAGCGATCTAGCGGGAGCCGTATACGAGCAGTACTTC. Translated: CAWSDLAGAVYEQYF. The full variable domain, with the rest looked up from reference TRBV30 and TRBJ2-7, is SQTIHQWPATLVQPVGSPLSLECTVEGTSNPNLYWYRQAAGRGLQLLFYSVGIGQISSEVPQNLSASRPQDRQFILSSKKLLLSDSGFYLCAWSDLAGAVYEQYFGPGTRLTVT.

The rearrangement uses TRBV19 and TRBJ1-1, with D maybe TRBD1 (5 bases). This CDR3 is built from 14 residues. Deletions cut 5 bases from V and 4 bases from J, with 14 bases between. Germline CDR1 reads LNHDA; CDR2 reads SQIVND (reference sequence). The CDR3 sequence is CASSDRRGSTEAFF. The CDR3 DNA reads TGTGCCAGTAGTGACAGAAGGGGAAGCACTGAAGCTTTCTTT.

A few counts support this clone. The J gene is TRBJ1-1, the V gene TRBV25-1, with D hard to call. The CDR3 has 14 amino acids. Germline CDR1 is MGHDK and CDR2 is SYGVNS. Trimming pared 3 bases from V and 9 bases from J, leaving 17 bases between. CDR3 in amino acids: CASSDVNWGDQAFF. In nucleotides, the CDR3 is TGTGCCAGCAGTGATGTTAACTGGGGAGATCAAGCTTTCTTT.

This clone was detected a few times. The chain carries TRBV10-3 and TRBJ2-1; 12 bases map to TRBD2. CDR1 and CDR2 from the germline V gene are ENHRY and SYGVKD. The CDR3 loop spans 18 amino acids. Trimming removed 4 bases from V and 0 bases from J; junction bases left unmatched: 7. Written as DNA, the CDR3 is TGTGCCATCAGTGGGTCTAGCGGGAGGGAGAGCTCCTACAATGAGCAGTTCTTC. As protein: CAISGSSGRESSYNEQFF.

The chain uses TRBV24-1 and TRBJ2-3; 7 bases map to TRBD1. Germline V gene data show CDR1 as KGHDR and CDR2 as SFDVKD. The CDR3 is made up of 16 amino acids. J gave up 2 bases and V 4 bases, and 8 bases lay outside the gene matches. The CDR3 protein is CATSDPNRGSTDTQYF. CDR3 sequence (DNA): TGTGCCACCAGTGACCCAAACAGGGGATCCACAGATACGCAGTATTTT.

This chain connects TRBV10-1 to TRBJ2-1; 7 bases line up with TRBD2. V lost 3 bases and J lost 2; bases outside the gene matches: 7. This CDR3 spans 16 amino acids. CDR1 is WNHNN, CDR2 SYGVQD, per germline (reference sequence). The CDR3 region has the DNA TGCGCCAGCAGTGATGGTGGGAGGGACCCCTACAATGAGCAGTTCTTC. Translation gives CASSDGGRDPYNEQFF.

This clone came up once. The rearrangement uses TRBV18 and TRBJ2-5; 9 nucleotides agree with TRBD1. V dropped 7 bases and J dropped 1; count of bases not matched to a gene: 10. This CDR3 comprises 16 residues. Germline CDR1 and CDR2: KGHSH and LQKENI. This chain's CDR3 is CASYRGLGARQETQYF. CDR3 nucleotide sequence: TGTGCCAGCTACAGGGGGCTGGGAGCTCGCCAAGAGACCCAGTACTTC.

The V and J genes are TRBV29-1 and TRBJ2-3; tentative D call: TRBD2 (7 bases). In germline, CDR1 is SQVTM, CDR2 ANQGSEA. V lost 5 bases to trimming and J lost 2 bases, with 17 bases between them. The CDR3 runs 15 residues. The CDR3 bases are TGCAGCGTTCGGTTTGGGGGGGGCAACACAGATACGCAGTATTTT. Its translation: CSVRFGGGNTDTQYF.

This clone appeared a few times. The CDR3 DNA follows: TGTGCCAGCTCACCACCGTCGGCTCTGGGCAATTCACCCCTCCACTTT. Protein: CASSPPSALGNSPLHF. The V gene is TRBV18, the J gene TRBJ1-6, with D uncertain. Germline V gives CDR1 KGHSH, CDR2 LQKENI. The CDR3 length is 16 residues. V lost 0 bases and J lost 7, with 13 bases in between. Based on the CDR3 plus reference TRBV18 and TRBJ1-6, the full variable domain is NAGVMQNPRHLVRRRGQEARLRCSPMKGHSHVYWYRQLPEEGLKFMVYLQKENIIDESGMPKERFSAEFPKEGPSILRIQQVVRGDSAAYFCASSPPSALGNSPLHFGNGTRLTVT.

The genes are TRBV18 and TRBJ1-1; D is perhaps TRBD1 (5 bases). Trimming removed 5 bases at V and 0 bases at J, with 13 bases between. The CDR3 has 15 residues. Germline lookup yields CDR1 KGHSH and CDR2 LQKENI. Here the CDR3 reads CASSTNRQLNTEAFF. As DNA, the CDR3 is TGTGCCAGCTCAACCAATCGACAGCTGAACACTGAAGCTTTCTTT. The whole variable domain, remainder taken from reference TRBV18 and TRBJ1-1, is NAGVMQNPRHLVRRRGQEARLRCSPMKGHSHVYWYRQLPEEGLKFMVYLQKENIIDESGMPKERFSAEFPKEGPSILRIQQVVRGDSAAYFCASSTNRQLNTEAFFGQGTRLTVV.

In this sample, this clone turned up once. CDR3 bases: TGTGCCAGTTCTCAACAGGAAATTCAGCCCCAGCATTTT. Its protein product is CASSQQEIQPQHF. The V and J genes are TRBV19 and TRBJ1-5, with a weak D call TRBD1 (5 bases). The CDR3 runs 13 residues. V was pared by 8 bases and J by 6 bases, with 14 bases between. Germline V lookup: CDR1 LNHDA, CDR2 SQIVND (reference sequence).

This chain uses TRBV9 with TRBJ1-2, with no clear D. Germline CDR1 reads SGDLS; CDR2 reads YYNGEE. The CDR3 is 15 amino acids. V lost 1 base and J lost 7, with 17 bases in between. The CDR3 DNA reads TGTGCCAGCAGCGTATTTTCGCAGGACGAGGGTGGCTACACCTTC. As protein: CASSVFSQDEGGYTF.

The chain's CDR3 is CAWSVSTVTEAFF. For the CDR3, the DNA is TGTGCCTGGAGTGTCAGTACAGTCACTGAAGCTTTCTTT. The rearrangement joins TRBV30 to TRBJ1-1; D remains ambiguous. CDR1 and CDR2 (germline): GTSNPN, SVGIG (reference sequence). The CDR3 has 13 amino acids. With 0 bases removed from V and 4 bases from J, the gap between germline ends came to 9 bases.

This clone was seen once. The chain couples TRBV5-1 to TRBJ1-2, with D maybe TRBD1 (6 bases). V gave up 0 bases and J gave up 8 bases, with 14 bases separating them. The CDR3 length is 14 residues. Germline V gives CDR1 SGHRS, CDR2 YFSETQ. CDR3 in DNA: TGCGCCAGCAGCTTGGCGGGGGGGCCGCACGGCTACACCTTC. It yields the protein CASSLAGGPHGYTF.

V is TRBV7-7 and J is TRBJ2-5; perhaps TRBD2 as D (5 bases). Germline-derived CDR1 and CDR2 are SSHAT and FNYEAQ (reference sequence). The V end lost 1 base, the J end lost 3 bases, and 15 bases lay between the germline ends. CDR3 length: 16 amino acids. The CDR3 region is CASSLGEALAEETQYF. In DNA form, the CDR3 reads TGTGCCAGCAGCTTAGGCGAGGCGCTAGCCGAAGAGACCCAGTACTTC. The whole variable domain, filled in from reference TRBV7-7 and TRBJ2-5, reads GAGVSQSPRYKVTKRGQDVTLRCDPISSHATLYWYQQALGQGPEFLTYFNYEAQPDKSGLPSDRFSAERPEGSISTLTIQRTEQRDSAMYRCASSLGEALAEETQYFGPGTRLLVL.

This clone showed up just a few times. This chain joins TRBV2 and TRBJ1-1; TRBD1 aligns across 8 bases. Germline-derived CDR1 and CDR2 are SNHLY and FYNNEI. Germline trimming cut 11 bases from V and 5 bases from J; bases unmatched to any gene: 19. The CDR3 totals 16 residues. In DNA, the CDR3 is TGTGCCGCCTCATTGGAACAGGGGGGCGCGTGGACTGAAGCTTTCTTT. As protein: CAASLEQGGAWTEAFF.

The chain joins TRBV19 to TRBJ1-1, with a tentative D call TRBD1 (5 bases). V lost 5 bases and J 0 bases, leaving 13 bases between the germline ends. CDR1 and CDR2 from the germline V gene are LNHDA and SQIVND (reference sequence). This CDR3 contains 15 residues. CDR3 nucleotides: TGTGCCAGTAGTCCGGGACGGACTATGAACACTGAAGCTTTCTTT. Protein product: CASSPGRTMNTEAFF. Full variable domain (missing parts from reference TRBV19 and TRBJ1-1): DGGITQSPKYLFRKEGQNVTLSCEQNLNHDAMYWYRQDPGQGLRLIYYSQIVNDFQKGDIAEGYSVSREKKESFPLTVTSAQKNPTAFYLCASSPGRTMNTEAFFGQGTRLTVV.

This clone was seen just once. The chain carries TRBV5-1 and TRBJ2-3; 9 bases map to TRBD2. This CDR3 is built from 18 residues. With 1 base clipped from V and 3 bases from J, the junction kept 12 bases outside the gene matches. Germline CDR1 SGHRS, CDR2 YFSETQ. The CDR3 sequence is CASSLIAGVAPGTDTQYF. CDR3 bases: TGCGCCAGCAGCTTGATAGCGGGAGTGGCCCCAGGGACAGATACGCAGTATTTT.

The chain couples TRBV7-2 to TRBJ1-3; TRBD1 might be the D (5 bases). CDR3 length: 15 residues. Germline V gives CDR1 SGHTA, CDR2 FQGNSA. V lost 5 bases, J lost 0 bases, and 11 bases lay in between. The CDR3 loop is CASSQQVASGNTIYF. The CDR3 coding sequence is TGTGCCAGCAGCCAACAGGTTGCCTCTGGAAACACCATATATTTT.

This rearrangement joins TRBV6-5 to TRBJ2-2, with TRBD1 identical over 9 bases. The CDR3 spans 15 residues. With V trimmed by 6 bases and J by 4 bases, 6 bases remained unmatched. The germline V gene encodes CDR1 MNHEY and CDR2 SVGAGI. CDR3 in amino acids: CASSGDRVGTGELFF. The CDR3 coding sequence is TGTGCCAGCAGCGGGGACAGGGTCGGCACCGGGGAGCTGTTTTTT.